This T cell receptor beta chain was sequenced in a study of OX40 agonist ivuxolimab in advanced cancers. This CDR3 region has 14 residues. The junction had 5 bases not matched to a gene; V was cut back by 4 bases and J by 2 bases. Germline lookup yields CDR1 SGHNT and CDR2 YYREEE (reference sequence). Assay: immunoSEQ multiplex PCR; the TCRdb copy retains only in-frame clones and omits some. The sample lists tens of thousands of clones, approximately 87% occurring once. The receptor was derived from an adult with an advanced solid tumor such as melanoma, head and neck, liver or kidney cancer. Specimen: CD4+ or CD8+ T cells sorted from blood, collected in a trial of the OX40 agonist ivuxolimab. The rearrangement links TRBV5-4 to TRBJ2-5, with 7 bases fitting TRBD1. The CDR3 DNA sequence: TGTGCCAGCAGCGAGGGACAGAGGCAAGAGACCCAGTACTTC. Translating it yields CASSEGQRQETQYF.